The next 28 T cell receptor beta chains were all read from a single sample in a study of cytomegalovirus exposure and HLA in healthy donors. Use of 60 Vbeta and 13 Jbeta primers characterized the PCR. TCRdb's copy holds only in-frame clones and misses some; the assay was immunoSEQ multiplex PCR. The table shows some 170,000 clones, with 75% to 85% occurring only once. Specimen: PBMCs. The source is a woman in her fifties or sixties in good health and CMV-seronegative.

The rearrangement links TRBV18 to TRBJ2-1, with D unclear. V was cut by 4 bases and J by 6 bases, with 10 bases left in between. Germline CDR1 is KGHSH and CDR2 is LQKENI. The CDR3 runs 13 residues. CDR3 bases: TGTGCCAGCTCACAGCGTGCCGCCAATGAGCAGTTCTTC. Its protein is CASSQRAANEQFF.

The chain recombines TRBV4-2 with TRBJ2-5, with a tentative D call TRBD2 (5 bases). The J call may be faulty, since TRBJ2-7 better matches the DNA end. CDR3 length equals 16 residues. CDR1 and CDR2 (germline): LGHNA, YNFKEQ. CDR3 in amino acids: CASSQESSGGNYEQYF. CDR3 DNA sequence: TGTGCCAGCAGCCAAGAATCTTCTGGAGGCAATTACGAGCAGTACTTC.

The genes are TRBV4-2 and TRBJ1-1; D not resolved. With 4 bases removed from V and 4 bases from J, the gap between germline ends came to 10 bases. CDR1 and CDR2 (germline): LGHNA, YNFKEQ. This CDR3 is built from 13 residues. The CDR3 loop reads CASSLEVFTEAFF. CDR3 in DNA: TGTGCCAGCAGCCTGGAGGTATTCACTGAAGCTTTCTTT.

The chain combines TRBV9 with TRBJ2-1; 11 bases fit TRBD2. Germline lookup yields CDR1 SGDLS and CDR2 YYNGEE. Losses at the gene ends were 1 base for V and 8 bases for J; bases not matched to a gene: 8. The CDR3 extends over 16 amino acids. CDR3: CASSVSLAGGGYEQFF. The CDR3 DNA reads TGTGCCAGCAGCGTAAGCCTAGCGGGAGGTGGGTATGAGCAGTTCTTC.

Written as DNA, the CDR3 is TGTGCCAGCAGTCGGGGACAGGTCATTGAGCAGTTCTTC. Its protein product is CASSRGQVIEQFF. The genes are TRBV6-5 and TRBJ2-1; 8 bases line up with TRBD1. Germline CDR1 is MNHEY and CDR2 is SVGAGI. The CDR3 extends over 13 amino acids. V shed 5 bases, J shed 9 bases, and the junction held 6 bases outside the gene matches.

V gene TRBV5-1 combines with J gene TRBJ2-3; TRBD2 is a possible D gene (5 bases). Germline CDR1 SGHRS, CDR2 YFSETQ. Trimming left V 7 bases short and J 3 bases short, with 9 bases between. The CDR3 covers 12 residues. In nucleotides, the CDR3 is TGCGCCAGCGGGGAGACGACAGATACGCAGTATTTT. It translates to CASGETTDTQYF.

The V gene is TRBV13, the J gene TRBJ1-6; TRBD1 matches 7 bases. Germline V gene data show CDR1 as PRHDT and CDR2 as FYEKMQ (reference sequence). The length of the CDR3 is 15 residues. V trimming: 6 bases; J trimming: 4 bases; junction bases outside the gene matches: 6. The DNA of the CDR3 is TGTGCCAGCAGTCCCGGGACAGATTATAATTCACCCCTCCACTTT. This translates into CASSPGTDYNSPLHF.

The rearrangement uses TRBV28 and TRBJ1-2; D not certain. The CDR3 consists of 13 residues. Germline loops: CDR1 MDHEN, CDR2 SYDVKM. The V and J ends lost 3 bases and 5 bases respectively, with 10 bases between them. CDR3 region: CASSFDSNYGYTF. In nucleotides, the CDR3 is TGTGCCAGCAGTTTCGACTCCAATTATGGCTACACCTTC.

This sequence joins TRBV7-2 and TRBJ2-2, with 8 bases lining up with TRBD2. From germline, CDR1 is SGHTA and CDR2 FQGNSA. V lost 4 bases, J lost 4 bases, and 11 bases stayed unmatched. The CDR3 runs 17 residues. The CDR3 DNA reads TGTGCCAGCAGCTCCCCCTCCGGCGGGGGGAGCACCGGGGAGCTGTTTTTT. Its protein product is CASSSPSGGGSTGELFF.

The chain recombines TRBV4-2 with TRBJ1-1; D is unresolved. Trimming took 1 base from V and 5 from J, leaving 14 bases between them. The CDR3 loop spans 15 amino acids. Germline loops: CDR1 LGHNA, CDR2 YNFKEQ. In nucleotides, the CDR3 is TGTGCCAGCAGCCAAGGCGGCCTCCGATGGACTGAAGCTTTCTTT. This sequence encodes CASSQGGLRWTEAFF.

J is TRBJ1-2 and V is TRBV6-1, with TRBD1 identical over 7 bases. Looked up from germline, CDR1 is MNHNS and CDR2 is SASEGT. The CDR3 is 14 amino acids. Trimming took 6 bases from V and 7 from J; bases not matched to a gene: 11. The CDR3 loop is CASSERQGNSGYTF. The CDR3 bases are TGTGCCAGCAGCGAACGACAGGGTAATAGTGGCTACACCTTC.

J is TRBJ2-1 and V is TRBV30, with 13 bases identical to TRBD2. With V trimmed by 3 bases and J by 9 bases, 11 bases remained unmatched. Germline V gene data show CDR1 as GTSNPN and CDR2 as SVGIG (reference sequence). The CDR3 runs to 16 residues. The CDR3: CAWSLSRTSGSGEQFF. The DNA for the CDR3 is TGTGCCTGGAGCCTCTCGAGGACTAGCGGGAGCGGTGAGCAGTTCTTC. Drawing the rest from reference TRBV30 and TRBJ2-1, the complete variable domain is SQTIHQWPATLVQPVGSPLSLECTVEGTSNPNLYWYRQAAGRGLQLLFYSVGIGQISSEVPQNLSASRPQDRQFILSSKKLLLSDSGFYLCAWSLSRTSGSGEQFFGPGTRLTVL.

The V gene is TRBV18, the J gene TRBJ2-7; D is perhaps TRBD1 (5 bases). Germline-derived CDR1 and CDR2 are KGHSH and LQKENI. The ends were cut back, 5 bases at V and 3 bases at J, with 14 bases in the middle. The CDR3 length is 14 residues. CDR3: CASSAGHIDYEQYF. The CDR3 nucleotides are TGTGCCAGCTCAGCCGGACACATCGACTACGAGCAGTACTTC.

The V call is TRBV13, the J call TRBJ2-3; 13 bases agree with TRBD2. CDR3 size: 16 residues. Germline V gene lookup returns CDR1 PRHDT and CDR2 FYEKMQ (reference sequence). V dropped 5 bases and J dropped 1; count of bases not matched to a gene: 3. The CDR3 nucleotides read TGTGCCAGCAGCCACGGGACTAGCGGGGGCACAGATACGCAGTATTTT. It translates to CASSHGTSGGTDTQYF.

This clone was seen once. This chain connects TRBV5-4 to TRBJ1-1; D ambiguous. Germline V gene lookup returns CDR1 SGHNT and CDR2 YYREEE (reference sequence). Trimming took off 0 bases at V and 2 bases at J, with 11 bases between the two ends. CDR3 length: 15 amino acids. CDR3 in amino acids: CASSLGRAPNTEAFF. The CDR3 DNA sequence: TGTGCCAGCAGCTTGGGGAGAGCCCCTAACACTGAAGCTTTCTTT.

This sequence joins TRBV11-1 and TRBJ1-1; D possibly corresponds to TRBD1 (5 bases). Germline-derived CDR1 and CDR2 are SGHAT and FQDESV (reference sequence). Trimming cost V 0 bases and J 3 bases, with 14 bases left between them. This CDR3 has 16 residues. The DNA for the CDR3 is TGTGCCAGCAGCTTAGCCCGGGGGTTAGGGGACACTGAAGCTTTCTTT. Protein: CASSLARGLGDTEAFF. The variable domain in full, completed from reference TRBV11-1 and TRBJ1-1, reads EAEVAQSPRYKITEKSQAVAFWCDPISGHATLYWYRQILGQGPELLVQFQDESVVDDSQLPKDRFSAERLKGVDSTLKIQPAELGDSAMYLCASSLARGLGDTEAFFGQGTRLTVV.

This sequence joins TRBV19 and TRBJ1-2, with D unresolved. Germline-derived CDR1 and CDR2 are LNHDA and SQIVND (reference sequence). The V end lost 4 bases, the J end lost 8 bases, and 14 bases lay between the germline ends. The CDR3 covers 13 residues. CDR3 loop: CASSRDPSGGYTF. CDR3 sequence (DNA): TGTGCCAGTAGTAGAGACCCATCGGGGGGCTACACCTTC.

The chain has TRBV6-1 and TRBJ2-2; a weak D match, TRBD1 (5 bases). Germline assignment: CDR1 MNHNS and CDR2 SASEGT. This CDR3 has 15 amino acids. Trimming shortened V by 8 bases and J by 1 base, and 14 bases separated the two germline ends. CDR3: CASGPPRVNTGELFF. CDR3 nucleotides: TGTGCCAGCGGTCCTCCCAGGGTGAACACCGGGGAGCTGTTTTTT.

The chain links TRBV5-4 to TRBJ2-1, with TRBD2 identical over 10 bases. V gave up 4 bases and J gave up 8 bases; unmatched junction bases: 18. Germline values: CDR1 SGHNT, CDR2 YYREEE (reference sequence). The CDR3 consists of 18 residues. CDR3 DNA sequence: TGTGCCAGCAGCCAAGACGCGGTGAGTAGCGGGAGGTTTGATGAGCAGTTCTTC. Amino acids: CASSQDAVSSGRFDEQFF.

This clone was observed once. This sequence joins TRBV7-2 and TRBJ2-3; 9 bases map to TRBD2. Germline loops: CDR1 SGHTA, CDR2 FQGNSA. This CDR3 has 17 residues. V lost 3 bases to trimming and J lost 5 bases; unmatched junction nucleotides: 12. CDR3 DNA: TGTGCCAGCAGCTTGCCCCTGGCGGGAGGGCCAATAGATACGCAGTATTTT. Protein: CASSLPLAGGPIDTQYF.

The V call is TRBV11-2, the J call TRBJ2-7; D might be TRBD2 (5 bases). Germline CDR1 reads SGHAT; CDR2 reads FQNNGV. The CDR3 has 11 residues. Deletions cut 1 base from V and 11 bases from J, with 9 bases between. The CDR3 bases are TGTGCCAGCAGCTTAGTGAGGGTAGAGTACTTC. Its protein is CASSLVRVEYF.

The chain combines TRBV5-1 with TRBJ2-3; TRBD2 is a possible D gene (6 bases). CDR1 is SGHRS and CDR2 is YFSETQ in the germline V gene. The V end lost 0 bases, the J end lost 6 bases, and 14 bases lay between the germline ends. The CDR3 covers 15 residues. CDR3 protein: CASSLVASGVDTQYF. In nucleotides, the CDR3 is TGCGCCAGCAGCTTGGTTGCTTCGGGGGTGGATACGCAGTATTTT.

The chain carries TRBV10-3 and TRBJ2-3; 10 bases fit TRBD2. CDR1 is ENHRY and CDR2 is SYGVKD in the germline V gene. The CDR3 contains 14 residues. The V and J ends lost 5 bases and 6 bases, in that order; junction bases with no gene match: 5. CDR3 bases: TGTGCCATCAGTCCTAGCGGGGGTAGGGATACGCAGTATTTT. This sequence encodes CAISPSGGRDTQYF.

A single count supports this clone. The CDR3 loop reads CASSYLGLGGRNEQFF. As DNA, the CDR3 is TGTGCCAGCAGTTACTTGGGTCTCGGGGGGAGAAATGAGCAGTTCTTC. The rearrangement uses TRBV6-5 and TRBJ2-1; 7 bases match TRBD2. V lost 1 base to trimming and J lost 7 bases; unmatched junction nucleotides: 10. There are 16 residues in the CDR3. Germline V CDR1 and CDR2: MNHEY, SVGAGI.

J is TRBJ2-5 and V is TRBV5-6, with a possible D match to TRBD1 (6 bases). The J call may be faulty, since TRBJ2-7 better matches the DNA end. This CDR3 comprises 15 residues. Germline CDR1 SGHDT, CDR2 YYEEEE. The CDR3 DNA follows: TGTGCCAGCAGCAAACCTCAGGACAGTCCCTACGAGCAGTACTTC. Residues: CASSKPQDSPYEQYF.

This clone showed up just once. The chain uses TRBV12-5 and TRBJ2-1, with 8 bases fitting TRBD1. The germline V gene has CDR1 LGHNT and CDR2 FRNRAP. The length of the CDR3 is 15 residues. The junction had 9 bases not matched to a gene; V was cut back by 6 bases and J by 5 bases. CDR3 DNA: TGTGCTAGTGGCTCAAGCCGGGACAGGAACAATGAGCAGTTCTTC. Translated: CASGSSRDRNNEQFF.

The chain joins TRBV19 to TRBJ1-1, with D possibly being TRBD1 (6 bases). Trimming shortened V by 4 bases and J by 11 bases, and 11 bases separated the two germline ends. Germline V gene sequence: CDR1 LNHDA, CDR2 SQIVND (reference sequence). The CDR3 has 11 residues. The CDR3 nucleotides are TGTGCCAGTAGTAGGGGGCCTCTGGCTTTCTTT. It specifies CASSRGPLAFF.

V gene TRBV7-9 combines with J gene TRBJ1-2; D may be TRBD1 (5 bases). Trimming took 1 base from V and 8 from J, leaving 11 bases between them. The CDR3 has 13 amino acids. Germline CDR1 is SEHNR and CDR2 is FQNEAQ (reference sequence). CDR3 region: CASSLDGGTGYTF. In DNA form, the CDR3 reads TGTGCCAGCAGCTTAGACGGGGGTACGGGCTACACCTTC.